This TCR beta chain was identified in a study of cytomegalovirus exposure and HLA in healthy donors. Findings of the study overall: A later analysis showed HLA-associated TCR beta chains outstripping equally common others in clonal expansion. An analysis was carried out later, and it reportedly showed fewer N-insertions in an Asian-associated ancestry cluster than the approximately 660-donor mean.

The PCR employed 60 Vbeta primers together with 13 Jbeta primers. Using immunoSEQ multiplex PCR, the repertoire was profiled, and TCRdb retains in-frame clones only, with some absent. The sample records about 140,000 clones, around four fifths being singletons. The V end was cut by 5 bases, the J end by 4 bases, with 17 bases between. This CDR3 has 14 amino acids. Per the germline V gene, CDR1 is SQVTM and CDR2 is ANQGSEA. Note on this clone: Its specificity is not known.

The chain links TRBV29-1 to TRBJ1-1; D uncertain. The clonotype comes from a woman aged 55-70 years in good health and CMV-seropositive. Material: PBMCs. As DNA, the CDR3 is TGCAGCGTTTCAAGACGGGGTTCCGGCACTGAAGCTTTCTTT. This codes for CSVSRRGSGTEAFF.